These T cell receptor beta chains were read from a single sample in a study of blood T cell repertoires in COVID-19. Assay: immunoSEQ multiplex PCR; the TCRdb copy retains only in-frame clones and omits some. In the table there are about 160,000 clones, over 65% of which are singletons. Sequencing was carried out using PBMCs or T cells enriched from blood (not recorded which). The source of these receptors is a woman between 50 and 59 years old who had recovered from COVID-19. Both conserved end residues are part of each CDR3. The D gene is left open where the match is weak. Only part of the rows carry a size: once, few, many, or a class if the clone is expanded.

clone_size j_call v_call d_call cdr3_nt cdr3_aa
NA TRBJ2-2 TRBV18 TRBD1 TGTGCCAGCTCACCACGGACAGGGGTGGACACCGGGGAGCTGTTTTTT CASSPRTGVDTGELFF
NA TRBJ2-3 TRBV24-1 TRBD1 TGTGCCACCAGCGGACAGGGCCGAGATACGCAGTATTTT CATSGQGRDTQYF
NA TRBJ2-1 TRBV30 TRBD2 TGTGCCTGGTTTCAGCGGGGCTCAACGGAGCAGTTCTTC CAWFQRGSTEQFF
NA TRBJ1-5 TRBV19 NA TGTGCCAGTAGTATTTGGGGGGGCCTGGATGATCAGCCCCAGCATTTT CASSIWGGLDDQPQHF
NA TRBJ1-1 TRBV9 NA TGTGCCAGCAGCGTAGGAGCAGGGCAGAACACTGAAGCTTTCTTT CASSVGAGQNTEAFF
NA TRBJ1-2 TRBV12-3/TRBV12-4 NA TGTGCCAGCAGTTCTGAAGCTGGCTATGGCTACACCTTC CASSSEAGYGYTF
NA TRBJ1-2 TRBV30 TRBD1 TGTGCCCACGGAGGACAGGGCCAGGGTGGCTACACCTTC CAHGGQGQGGYTF
NA TRBJ1-2 TRBV5-1 TRBD1 TGCGCCAGCAGCTGGACAGGGCAGGATGGCTACACCTTC CASSWTGQDGYTF
NA TRBJ2-1 TRBV7-3 TRBD2 TGTGCCAGCAGCTTAATGCTAGCGGGGTTTAATGAGCAGTTCTTC CASSLMLAGFNEQFF
few TRBJ1-1 TRBV9 NA TGTGCCAGCAGCCCCAGGTCGGTGGCAGTTAAAGCTTTCTTT CASSPRSVAVKAFF
NA TRBJ1-5 TRBV19 TRBD1 TGTGCCAGTAGTATTTGGGACAGTAGCAATCAGCCCCAGCATTTT CASSIWDSSNQPQHF
NA TRBJ1-2 TRBV7-9 NA TGTGCCAGCAGCTTAGGTACTGCAGGGGAATATGGCTACACCTTC CASSLGTAGEYGYTF
NA TRBJ2-1 TRBV29-1 NA TGCAGCGTTGATGCAACAGCCCGAATCAATGAGCAGTTCTTC CSVDATARINEQFF
NA TRBJ1-6 TRBV28 NA TGTGCCAGCATTGGGGGGAATTCACCCCTCCACTTT CASIGGNSPLHF
NA TRBJ1-2 TRBV28 NA TGTGCCAGCAGCATACCAGATAACTATGGCTACACCTTC CASSIPDNYGYTF
once TRBJ2-1 TRBV30 NA TGTGCCTGGAGCGACTTGAATGAGCAGTTCTTC CAWSDLNEQFF
NA TRBJ2-1 TRBV5-1 TRBD2 TGCGCCAGCAGCGTGGCTCCGGGACTAGCGGGAAATGAGCAGTTCTTC CASSVAPGLAGNEQFF
NA TRBJ2-4 TRBV19 NA TGTGCCATCGCCGGGGGGCCCCTAGCCAAAAACATTCAGTACTTC CAIAGGPLAKNIQYF
NA TRBJ2-3 TRBV2 TRBD2 TGTGCCAGCAGAGGTGCGGGGGAGTTCGAGTATTTT CASRGAGEFEYF
NA TRBJ1-2 TRBV7-9 TRBD1 TGTGCCAGCAGCCCACATCTTCTCGGGACAGGGGTTCATGGCTACACCTTC CASSPHLLGTGVHGYTF
NA TRBJ2-3 TRBV5-1 TRBD1 TGCGCCAGCAGCTGGGACAGGGAGGGGGCCGTTCATACGCAGTATTTT CASSWDREGAVHTQYF
NA TRBJ1-2 TRBV29-1 TRBD1 TGCAGCGTTTCGGGACAGGACTCTAACTATGGCTACACCTTC CSVSGQDSNYGYTF
NA TRBJ2-6 TRBV5-1 TRBD1 TGCGCCAGCAGCTTCCAGACAGGGGGCTCTGGGGCCAACGTCCTGACTTTC CASSFQTGGSGANVLTF
NA TRBJ1-1 TRBV14 NA TGTGCCAGCAGCCGTATCTACGGGGGTTGGACTGAAGCTTTCTTT CASSRIYGGWTEAFF
NA TRBJ2-1 TRBV6-2/TRBV6-3 NA TGTGCCAGCAGTTACCCCCTTAGGAGCGGGCCCTACAATGAGCAGTTCTTC CASSYPLRSGPYNEQFF